This is a list of T cell receptor beta chains from one sample in a study of graft-versus-host responses after intestinal transplantation. Generated by immunoSEQ multiplex PCR, the TCRdb table keeps only in-frame clones and is missing some. The sample holds some 70,000 clones, roughly 87% seen once. Antigen specificity for these receptors is unknown. Sequenced material: unstimulated CD8+ T cells sorted from spleen or lymph node cells, taken before transplant. Receptor source: a human donor who was the organ donor for an intestinal transplant. CDR3s include the opening cysteine and the closing phenylalanine or tryptophan. Fields, in order: D gene, V gene, clone size, J gene, CDR3 DNA, CDR3 protein. The D gene is left open where the match is weak. A clone size is listed for some rows: how often the clone was seen (once, few, many), or a class if it is expanded.

d_call: -
v_call: TRBV9
clone_size: -
j_call: TRBJ1-1
cdr3_nt: TGTGCCAGCTCCGTGGGGGGAACGACTGAAGCTTTCTTT
cdr3_aa: CASSVGGTTEAFF

d_call: -
v_call: TRBV4-1
clone_size: -
j_call: TRBJ2-6
cdr3_nt: TGTGCCAGCAGCCAAGATCTGGGTGGGGCCAACGTCCTGACTTTC
cdr3_aa: CASSQDLGGANVLTF

d_call: -
v_call: TRBV4-1
clone_size: -
j_call: TRBJ1-5
cdr3_nt: TGCGCCAGCAGCACGGGGGGTCAGCCCCAGCATTTT
cdr3_aa: CASSTGGQPQHF

d_call: TRBD1
v_call: TRBV2
clone_size: -
j_call: TRBJ1-1
cdr3_nt: TGTGCCAGTGGGGACAGGGATTGGGGTGAAGCTTTCTTT
cdr3_aa: CASGDRDWGEAFF

d_call: -
v_call: TRBV6-5
clone_size: once
j_call: TRBJ2-2
cdr3_nt: TGTGCCAGCAGTTACTCAAACTACAACACCGGGGAGCTGTTTTTT
cdr3_aa: CASSYSNYNTGELFF

d_call: -
v_call: TRBV19
clone_size: -
j_call: TRBJ2-3
cdr3_nt: TGTGCCACCTCGATCTGGGGGGCCGATACGCAGTATTTT
cdr3_aa: CATSIWGADTQYF

d_call: TRBD1
v_call: TRBV27
clone_size: once
j_call: TRBJ1-5
cdr3_nt: TGTGCCAGCAGTCCAACAGGGGGGGAGCAGCCCCAGCATTTT
cdr3_aa: CASSPTGGEQPQHF

d_call: TRBD1
v_call: TRBV5-1
clone_size: -
j_call: TRBJ1-5
cdr3_nt: TGCGCCAGCAGCCCCGATGGAAACGACAGGGTCCAGCCCCAGCATTTT
cdr3_aa: CASSPDGNDRVQPQHF

d_call: TRBD1
v_call: TRBV13
clone_size: -
j_call: TRBJ2-7
cdr3_nt: TGTGCCAGCAGCTTATTCACCACAGGGGGAAACTACGAGCAGTACTTC
cdr3_aa: CASSLFTTGGNYEQYF

d_call: -
v_call: TRBV7-9
clone_size: -
j_call: TRBJ2-2
cdr3_nt: TGTGCCAGCAGCCCCTACACCGGGGAGCTGTTTTTT
cdr3_aa: CASSPYTGELFF

d_call: -
v_call: TRBV9
clone_size: -
j_call: TRBJ2-2
cdr3_nt: TGTGCCAGCAGCGTAGACGCCGGGGAGCTGTTTTTT
cdr3_aa: CASSVDAGELFF

d_call: TRBD1
v_call: TRBV15
clone_size: -
j_call: TRBJ1-2
cdr3_nt: TGTGCCACCAGCAATGGACAGGGGATTTCCTATGGCTACACCTTC
cdr3_aa: CATSNGQGISYGYTF

d_call: -
v_call: TRBV19
clone_size: -
j_call: TRBJ2-4
cdr3_nt: TGTGCCAGTAGTACGAAGGGCAGCCCCACTTTC
cdr3_aa: CASSTKGSPTF

d_call: TRBD1
v_call: TRBV6-1
clone_size: -
j_call: TRBJ1-2
cdr3_nt: TGTGCCAGCAGTGAGGACAGGGGATTTTACTATGGCTACACCTTC
cdr3_aa: CASSEDRGFYYGYTF

d_call: TRBD1
v_call: TRBV27
clone_size: once
j_call: TRBJ1-4
cdr3_nt: TGTGCCAGCAGTCCAACCCGGACAGGGTTACAAGAAAAACTGTTTTTT
cdr3_aa: CASSPTRTGLQEKLFF

d_call: -
v_call: TRBV5-4
clone_size: -
j_call: TRBJ1-2
cdr3_nt: TGTGCCAGCAGCCATTTTTTTGAACCGGGACACATGGGCTACACCTTC
cdr3_aa: CASSHFFEPGHMGYTF

d_call: -
v_call: TRBV5-1
clone_size: once
j_call: TRBJ1-2
cdr3_nt: TGCGCCAGCAGCTTGGGGTGGGCAGGGGATGGCTACACCTTC
cdr3_aa: CASSLGWAGDGYTF

d_call: -
v_call: TRBV11-3
clone_size: -
j_call: TRBJ1-5
cdr3_nt: TGTTCCGGGACCCAGCCTTACAATCAGCCCCAGCATTTT
cdr3_aa: CSGTQPYNQPQHF

d_call: TRBD2
v_call: TRBV6-1
clone_size: -
j_call: TRBJ2-3
cdr3_nt: TGTGCCAGCAGTGCACTAGCGGGGGCAGATACGCAGTATTTT
cdr3_aa: CASSALAGADTQYF

d_call: TRBD2
v_call: TRBV6-4
clone_size: -
j_call: TRBJ2-7
cdr3_nt: TGTGCCAGCATGGGGGGGGCCTACGAGCAGTACTTC
cdr3_aa: CASMGGAYEQYF

d_call: TRBD1
v_call: TRBV2
clone_size: -
j_call: TRBJ2-1
cdr3_nt: TGTGCCAGCAAGCGGGACAGGGCATTATACAATGAGCAGTTCTTC
cdr3_aa: CASKRDRALYNEQFF

d_call: -
v_call: TRBV21-1
clone_size: -
j_call: TRBJ1-2
cdr3_nt: TGTGCCAGCAGCAAAGGTTTTCGACAGGGGGTCTATGGCTACACCTTC
cdr3_aa: CASSKGFRQGVYGYTF